This entry lists 27 T cell receptor beta chains sequenced from one sample in a study of regulatory T cells in long-lasting Graves disease. Building of the TCR beta libraries involved iRepertoire HTBI primers and Arm-PCR of CDR3 regions. TCRdb processed the multiplex PCR reads anew with MiXCR; each CDR3 protein has one entry. This sample carries 400,000 to 450,000 distinct CDR3 sequences, about 15% of them seen once, and the ten largest clones take 16%. Time point indicated: newly diagnosed GD, antithyroid drugs for less than 3 months. Scientists built the TCR library using RNA that was extracted from PBMCs. In addition, the sample was reused for a study of T cells in Graves' hyperthyroidism and ophthalmopathy.

The input for sequencing was peripheral blood mononuclear cells (PBMCs), taken at new diagnosis, from a patient treated with antithyroid drugs. Receptor source: a woman aged 25-40 years with Graves disease.

A word on this clonotype: One base away lies a much larger clone, so this may be a sequencing read error. The genes are TRBV30 and TRBJ2-5, with a possible D match to TRBD2 (6 bases). The CDR3 is 12 amino acids. Germline V gives CDR1 GTSNPN, CDR2 SVGIG (reference sequence). CDR3 protein: CARRDYQETQYF. As DNA, the CDR3 is TGTGCCCGGAGGGACTACCAAGAGACCCAGTACTTC.

This clonotype was seen at least ten times. The genes are TRBV6-1 and TRBJ2-7; TRBD2 aligns across 9 bases. Germline CDR1 MNHNS, CDR2 SASEGT. J was trimmed by 3 bases and V by 1 base; bases with no gene match: 4. There are 15 residues in the CDR3. The CDR3 loop reads CASSEGGTSSYEQYF. The DNA of the CDR3 is TGTGCCAGCAGTGAAGGGGGGACTAGCAGCTACGAGCAGTACTTC.

The chain is built from TRBV28 and TRBJ2-5; TRBD1 matches at 10 bases. Trimming took 8 bases from V and 5 from J; bases not matched to a gene: 11. The V gene's germline CDR1 is MDHEN and CDR2 SYDVKM. The CDR3 is 15 amino acids. CDR3 sequence: CASLPDRGRGETQYF. DNA for the CDR3: TGTGCCAGCCTCCCCGACAGGGGGCGCGGTGAGACCCAGTACTTC. Full variable domain (remainder filled in from reference TRBV28 and TRBJ2-5): DVKVTQSSRYLVKRTGEKVFLECVQDMDHENMFWYRQDPGLGLRLIYFSYDVKMKEKGDIPEGYSVSREKKERFSLILESASTNQTSMYLCASLPDRGRGETQYFGPGTRLLVL.

In this sample, this clonotype turned up many times. The rearrangement links TRBV28 to TRBJ2-3; TRBD1 agrees at 10 bases. The CDR3 contains 14 residues. CDR1 MDHEN and CDR2 SYDVKM come from the germline V gene. V gave up 5 bases and J gave up 10 bases; unmatched junction bases: 9. The CDR3 spells CASSPDRGPPSQYF. As DNA, the CDR3 is TGTGCCAGCAGTCCAGACAGGGGGCCCCCATCGCAGTATTTT.

By share, this clonotype counts as medium-sized. V is TRBV3-1 and J is TRBJ1-1, with 10 bases lining up with TRBD1. The CDR3 contains 13 residues. J lost 7 bases, V lost 1 base, and 0 bases had no gene match. CDR1 is LGHDT and CDR2 is YNNKEL in the germline V gene (reference sequence). The CDR3 region is CASSQGTGGEAFF. The CDR3 nucleotides read TGTGCCAGCAGCCAAGGGACAGGGGGTGAAGCTTTCTTT.

At least ten counts were recorded for this clonotype. The V gene is TRBV20-1, the J gene TRBJ1-2; possibly TRBD1 for D (5 bases). Germline assignment: CDR1 DFQATT and CDR2 SNEGSKA (reference sequence). The CDR3 spans 12 residues. V lost 6 bases, J lost 8 bases, and 16 bases lay in between. The DNA of the CDR3 is TGCAGTGCGGAGGTGGGATCAGGGGGCTACACCTTC. Translation: CSAEVGSGGYTF.

The CDR3 bases are TGTGCCAGCAGCCCCCGAGGTGGAGGGGATGGCTACACCTTC. It codes for CASSPRGGGDGYTF. The rearrangement uses TRBV7-3 and TRBJ1-2; weak D call: TRBD1 (5 bases). Germline CDR1 and CDR2: SGHTA and FQGTGA. CDR3 size: 14 residues. V dropped 5 bases and J dropped 6 bases, with 16 bases sitting between them.

This clonotype was observed many times. This chain joins TRBV28 and TRBJ1-1, with 8 bases aligning to TRBD1. The ends lost 5 bases at V and 4 bases at J; junction bases unmatched: 9. CDR3 size: 15 residues. Germline CDR1 and CDR2: MDHEN and SYDVKM. This CDR3 is CASSVPRGPGTEAFF. DNA of the CDR3: TGTGCCAGCAGTGTCCCCAGGGGGCCGGGCACTGAAGCTTTCTTT.

This chain connects TRBV27 to TRBJ2-7, with 11 bases that match TRBD2. The length of the CDR3 is 15 residues. The germline V gene encodes CDR1 MNHEY and CDR2 SMNVEV (reference sequence). J was trimmed by 4 bases and V by 5 bases; bases with no gene match: 7. The CDR3 region is CASSLGTSGEYEQYF. CDR3 DNA sequence: TGTGCCAGCAGTCTTGGGACTAGCGGCGAATACGAGCAGTACTTC.

The chain uses TRBV2 and TRBJ2-5; 16 nucleotides align to TRBD2. The CDR3 is made up of 18 amino acids. The germline gives CDR1 SNHLY, CDR2 FYNNEI. Trimming cost V 6 bases and J 4 bases; bases outside gene matches: 11. CDR3 in amino acids: CASRPGLAGGPWGETQYF. The CDR3 nucleotides are TGTGCCAGCAGGCCGGGACTAGCGGGAGGGCCGTGGGGAGAGACCCAGTACTTC.

In its sample, this clonotype was seen a few times. This rearrangement joins TRBV24-1 to TRBJ2-3; D gene uncertain. Trimming removed 4 bases from V and 6 bases from J, with 16 bases in between. Per germline, CDR1 KGHDR and CDR2 SFDVKD. The CDR3 loop spans 15 amino acids. This CDR3 is CATSDPQAMRDTQYF. The CDR3 coding sequence is TGTGCCACCAGTGACCCTCAAGCGATGCGGGATACGCAGTATTTT.

The chain carries TRBV6-1 and TRBJ1-4, with TRBD1 matching over 10 bases. Trimming at V came to 5 bases and at J to 6 bases, leaving 9 bases not matched to a gene. The CDR3 sequence is 16 residues long. From germline, CDR1 is MNHNS and CDR2 SASEGT. The CDR3 sequence is CASSPRTGGAYEKLFF. The CDR3 DNA reads TGTGCCAGCAGTCCGAGGACAGGGGGAGCGTATGAAAAACTGTTTTTT.

This clonotype was seen more than once but under ten times. The chain links TRBV24-1 to TRBJ1-5, with 8 positions matching TRBD1. Germline V gene data show CDR1 as KGHDR and CDR2 as SFDVKD. The CDR3 length is 15 residues. J lost 2 bases, V lost 5 bases, and 4 bases had no gene match. The CDR3 reads CATSGPGQGNQPQHF. DNA of the CDR3: TGTGCCACCAGTGGCCCGGGACAGGGCAATCAGCCCCAGCATTTT.

This clonotype was found many times. The chain is built from TRBV20-1 and TRBJ2-1; 10 nucleotides line up with TRBD2. The germline CDR1 and CDR2 sequences are DFQATT and SNEGSKA (reference sequence). V lost 1 base to trimming and J lost 11 bases; unmatched junction nucleotides: 8. This CDR3 region has 14 residues. The CDR3 DNA is TGCAGTGCTAGAGTTCCTAGCGGGAGCTCTCAGCAGTTCTTC. As protein: CSARVPSGSSQQFF.

V is TRBV12-3 or TRBV12-4 and J is TRBJ2-2; D gene uncertain. The CDR3 extends over 14 amino acids. V dropped 8 bases and J dropped 4 bases, with 14 bases sitting between them. DNA for the CDR3: TGTGCCAGCGTATCCGGGTCCTTCACCGGGGAGCTGTTTTTT. Translation gives CASVSGSFTGELFF.

About this clonotype: The junction does not match germline at one end; this may be a read error. This rearrangement joins TRBV6-1 to TRBJ2-6; 9 nucleotides line up with TRBD1. Looked up from germline, CDR1 is MNHNS and CDR2 is SASEGT. The CDR3 contains 16 residues. Written as DNA, the CDR3 is TGCGCCAGCAGTCCAACAGGGGGCGCTGGGGCCAACGTCCTGACTTTC. Amino acids: CASSPTGGAGANVLTF.

This clonotype was counted many times. The rearrangement links TRBV2 to TRBJ2-3, with TRBD2 matching 9 bases. Trimming removed 7 bases from V and 8 bases from J; junction bases left unmatched: 13. Germline V gene lookup returns CDR1 SNHLY and CDR2 FYNNEI. The CDR3 extends over 15 amino acids. The CDR3: CASTLGGLAKVTQYF. The CDR3 region has the DNA TGTGCCAGCACCCTTGGGGGACTAGCAAAGGTTACGCAGTATTTT.

At least ten counts were recorded for this clonotype. The chain recombines TRBV12-3 or TRBV12-4 with TRBJ1-5; a possible D gene is TRBD1 (5 bases). The CDR3 consists of 16 residues. V was shortened by 4 bases and J by 1 base, with 14 bases between the two germline ends. CDR3 in amino acids: CASSWRGGWSNQPQHF. CDR3 in DNA: TGTGCCAGCAGTTGGAGGGGAGGTTGGAGCAATCAGCCCCAGCATTTT.

This clonotype came up a few times. This chain links TRBV18 with TRBJ1-1; D is uncertain. The germline V and J ends were trimmed by 5 bases and 2 bases, with 6 bases remaining between them. CDR1 and CDR2 (germline): KGHSH, LQKENI. The length of the CDR3 is 12 residues. CDR3 amino acids: CASSKENTEAFF. DNA for the CDR3: TGTGCCAGCTCAAAGGAAAACACTGAAGCTTTCTTT. The full variable domain, completed using reference TRBV18 and TRBJ1-1, is NAGVMQNPRHLVRRRGQEARLRCSPMKGHSHVYWYRQLPEEGLKFMVYLQKENIIDESGMPKERFSAEFPKEGPSILRIQQVVRGDSAAYFCASSKENTEAFFGQGTRLTVV.

The chain is built from TRBV27 and TRBJ1-6; D ambiguous. CDR1 MNHEY and CDR2 SMNVEV come from the germline V gene (reference sequence). The CDR3 totals 13 residues. Trimming took off 2 bases at V and 9 bases at J, with 8 bases between the two ends. CDR3 amino acids: CASSLGPPSPLHF. In DNA, the CDR3 is TGTGCCAGCAGTTTAGGCCCGCCTTCACCCCTCCACTTT.

This clonotype was seen at least ten times. The V gene is TRBV30, the J gene TRBJ1-5; 11 nucleotides align to TRBD1. Germline CDR1 is GTSNPN and CDR2 is SVGIG (reference sequence). V gave up 4 bases and J gave up 4 bases; unmatched junction bases: 6. This CDR3 is 15 amino acids long. The CDR3 sequence: CAWKSGTGGNQPQHF. CDR3 coding DNA: TGTGCCTGGAAATCCGGGACAGGGGGAAATCAGCCCCAGCATTTT.

Remarks on this clonotype: This may arise from a read error, as a much more abundant clone is one base away. V gene TRBV12-3 or TRBV12-4 combines with J gene TRBJ1-3; 9 nucleotides line up with TRBD1. This CDR3 has 16 amino acids. CDR3 amino acids: CASNLGTGNAGNTIYF. CDR3 DNA: TGTGCCAGCAATTTAGGGACAGGGAATGCTGGAAACACCATATATTTT.

This clonotype was found a few times. The gene calls are TRBV5-1 and TRBJ2-3, with a tentative D call TRBD1 (7 bases). This CDR3 contains 18 residues. Trimming left V 1 base short and J 0 bases short, with 18 bases between. Germline loops: CDR1 SGHRS, CDR2 YFSETQ. The CDR3 DNA sequence: TGCGCCAGCAGCTTGAGAGTTGGGGGGACAGAAAGCACAGATACGCAGTATTTT. Amino acids: CASSLRVGGTESTDTQYF.

Ten or more counts support this clonotype. The V gene is TRBV20-1, the J gene TRBJ2-1; D unresolved. Trimming removed 3 bases at V and 7 bases at J, with 7 bases between. The CDR3 has 11 amino acids. The germline gives CDR1 DFQATT, CDR2 SNEGSKA (reference sequence). CDR3 in DNA: TGCAGTGCTAGTATGGGGAATGAGCAGTTCTTC. Its translation: CSASMGNEQFF.

The rearrangement uses TRBV9 and TRBJ2-1; D possibly corresponds to TRBD1 (6 bases). Per the germline V gene, CDR1 is SGDLS and CDR2 is YYNGEE. Trimming pared 0 bases from V and 1 base from J, leaving 11 bases between. The CDR3 is made up of 16 amino acids. The DNA for the CDR3 is TGTGCCAGCAGCGTAGGAATGGACAGATCCTACAATGAGCAGTTCTTC. Encoded protein: CASSVGMDRSYNEQFF.

This clonotype occurred many times. V and J are TRBV5-1 and TRBJ2-7; D is possibly TRBD1 (6 bases). The CDR3 runs 15 residues. V was clipped by 3 bases and J by 2 bases, with 15 bases between them. Germline CDR1 is SGHRS and CDR2 is YFSETQ. The CDR3 is CASSSTRDKTYEQYF. The CDR3 DNA reads as TGCGCCAGCAGCTCCACCCGGGACAAGACCTACGAGCAGTACTTC.

This chain uses TRBV30 with TRBJ2-5; D possibly matches TRBD1 or TRBD2 (5 bases each). Per the germline V gene, CDR1 is GTSNPN and CDR2 is SVGIG (reference sequence). V lost 5 bases and J lost 5, with 18 bases in between. This CDR3 spans 14 amino acids. The CDR3 is CAWAEEAGTETQYF. As DNA, the CDR3 is TGTGCCTGGGCCGAGGAGGCCGGGACCGAGACCCAGTACTTC.